One sample yielded the 24 T cell receptor beta chains listed below, sequenced in a study of breast tumors, draining lymph nodes, adjacent tissues. MiXCR, run by TCRdb on the multiplex PCR reads, gives a single entry per CDR3 protein. Seen here are about 270,000 distinct CDR3 sequences, under 35% observed once, and the top ten hold more than 0.85%. Samples came from axillary lymph nodes draining the breast cancer. The material sequenced was axillary lymph node tissue. Receptors originate from a female donor with breast cancer. Some clones in this sample may be carry-over from other donors' samples.

The V gene is TRBV3-1, the J gene TRBJ2-7; D is perhaps TRBD2 (6 bases). This CDR3 has 14 residues. Germline lookup yields CDR1 LGHDT and CDR2 YNNKEL (reference sequence). V lost 4 bases, J lost 3 bases, and 13 bases lay in between. CDR3 DNA: TGTGCCAGCAGCCGGGGACTGGAGTACTACGAGCAGTACTTC. As protein: CASSRGLEYYEQYF.

In this sample, this clonotype turned up many times. The CDR3 loop is CASSTATGRGSNEQFF. CDR3 coding DNA: TGTGCCAGCAGCACAGCGACAGGGCGAGGGAGCAATGAGCAGTTCTTC. The gene calls are TRBV9 and TRBJ2-1; 7 nucleotides agree with TRBD1. The J segment lost 6 bases and the V segment lost 4 bases, leaving 13 bases of the junction unmatched. The CDR3 spans 16 residues. Germline V lookup: CDR1 SGDLS, CDR2 YYNGEE.

This clonotype appeared a few times. An end of the junction differs from the germline gene, which may be a read error. The chain carries TRBV7-3 and TRBJ2-7; D is perhaps TRBD2 (6 bases). The CDR3 consists of 14 residues. Germline V lookup: CDR1 SGHTA, CDR2 FQGTGA. The CDR3 sequence is CAGSWAGRLYEQYF. The CDR3 nucleotides are TGTGCCGGCAGCTGGGCGGGACGCTTGTACGAGCAGTACTTC. The whole variable domain, remainder taken from reference TRBV7-3 and TRBJ2-7, is GAGVSQTPSNKVTEKGKYVELRCDPISGHTALYWYRQSLGQGPEFLIYFQGTGAADDSGLPNDRFFAVRPEGSVSTLKIQRTERGDSAVYLCAGSWAGRLYEQYFGPGTRLTVT.

This clonotype was counted at least ten times. The chain couples TRBV6-1 to TRBJ2-5; a weak D match, TRBD1 (6 bases). Germline loops: CDR1 MNHNS, CDR2 SASEGT. The ends were cut back, 8 bases at V and 0 bases at J, with 13 bases in the middle. The CDR3 sequence is 14 residues long. CDR3 DNA sequence: TGTGCCAGCTCCGGGACACTGTACCAAGAGACCCAGTACTTC. Its translation: CASSGTLYQETQYF.

This clonotype has a count of ten or more. The chain couples TRBV6-1 to TRBJ1-4; 9 nucleotides match TRBD1. The CDR3 covers 13 residues. Germline V CDR1 and CDR2: MNHNS, SASEGT. With V trimmed by 5 bases and J by 8 bases, 3 bases remained unmatched. The CDR3 is CASSRDREEKLFF. The CDR3 region has the DNA TGTGCCAGCAGTAGGGACAGGGAAGAAAAACTGTTTTTT.

This clonotype was counted at least ten times. This rearrangement joins TRBV6-4 to TRBJ2-1; TRBD2 matches at 12 bases. This CDR3 comprises 16 residues. Losses at the gene ends were 3 bases for V and 3 bases for J; bases not matched to a gene: 3. Germline V lookup: CDR1 MRHNA, CDR2 SNTAGT. The CDR3 here is CASSEALAGGYNEQFF. CDR3 nucleotides: TGTGCCAGCAGTGAAGCACTAGCGGGAGGCTACAATGAGCAGTTCTTC.

The chain has TRBV9 and TRBJ1-5; D may be TRBD1 (6 bases). CDR3 length: 14 residues. Between the trimmed V and J ends, which lost 0 bases and 14 bases, there was a span of 18 bases. CDR1 SGDLS and CDR2 YYNGEE come from the germline V gene. CDR3 in amino acids: CASSVGGDIDYEHF. The CDR3 coding sequence is TGTGCCAGCAGCGTAGGCGGGGACATCGACTACGAGCATTTT. Variable domain in full (rest from reference TRBV9 and TRBJ1-5): DSGVTQTPKHLITATGQRVTLRCSPRSGDLSVYWYQQSLDQGLQFLIQYYNGEERAKGNILERFSAQQFPDLHSELNLSSLELGDSALYFCASSVGGDIDYEHFGDGTRLSIL.

This clonotype was seen at least ten times. The genes are TRBV4-1 and TRBJ2-7, with a possible D match to TRBD1 (6 bases). Germline V gene lookup returns CDR1 MGHRA and CDR2 YSYEKL. The CDR3 has 14 residues. V was cut by 3 bases and J by 2 bases, with 11 bases left in between. The CDR3 coding sequence is TGCGCCAGCAGCCACAGGGGTCCCACCTACGAGCAGTACTTC. Its protein is CASSHRGPTYEQYF.

This clonotype was recorded at least ten times. The V call is TRBV3-1, the J call TRBJ2-5; unclear D gene. The CDR3 runs to 12 residues. Germline V CDR1 and CDR2: LGHDT, YNNKEL (reference sequence). V was pared by 1 base and J by 3 bases, with 3 bases between. The CDR3 protein is CASSQGEETQYF. The CDR3 region has the DNA TGTGCCAGCAGCCAAGGGGAAGAGACCCAGTACTTC.

Ten or more counts support this clonotype. The CDR3 bases are TGTGCCACCAGTGATTTCTCGGCCCCCTACAATGAGCAGTTCTTC. Amino acids: CATSDFSAPYNEQFF. The genes are TRBV24-1 and TRBJ2-1; D ambiguous. Germline V gives CDR1 KGHDR, CDR2 SFDVKD. The CDR3 loop spans 15 amino acids. The germline V and J ends were trimmed by 1 base and 2 bases, with 8 bases remaining between them.

This clonotype was counted at least ten times. The chain carries TRBV5-1 and TRBJ2-5; the match to TRBD1 covers 9 bases. Germline V gene data show CDR1 as SGHRS and CDR2 as YFSETQ. The V gene end was trimmed by 3 bases and the J gene end by 3 bases; junction bases not matched to a gene: 3. The CDR3 is made up of 14 amino acids. The CDR3 coding sequence is TGCGCCAGCAGCTACGGGACAGGGAAAGAGACCCAGTACTTC. This encodes CASSYGTGKETQYF.

Comments on this clonotype: The CDR3 end shows no conserved phenylalanine or tryptophan, and so a read error is likely. The genes are TRBV4-1 and TRBJ2-4, with TRBD2 matching 10 bases. J gave up 7 bases and V 4 bases, and 7 bases lay outside the gene matches. The CDR3 is 15 amino acids. Per germline, CDR1 MGHRA and CDR2 YSYEKL. CDR3 bases: TGCGCCAGCAGCCGAGCGGGAGGGCTTGCCAACATTCAGTACCTC. Translated, it gives CASSRAGGLANIQYL.

A word on this clonotype: Without the conserved terminal phenylalanine or tryptophan, this CDR3 likely stems from a read error. This chain links TRBV24-1 with TRBJ2-1, with 12 bases that match TRBD2. CDR3 size: 20 residues. Germline CDR1 reads KGHDR; CDR2 reads SFDVKD. DNA of the CDR3: TGTGCCACCAGCGATTCGCCTACTAGCGGGAGGACTTGGTCGGTCGATGAGCAGTTCCTC. Encoded protein: CATSDSPTSGRTWSVDEQFL.

This clonotype was seen ten or more times. The rearrangement uses TRBV20-1 and TRBJ2-1, with 13 bases fitting TRBD2. V shed 5 bases, J shed 7 bases, and the junction held 8 bases outside the gene matches. CDR1 is DFQATT, CDR2 SNEGSKA, per germline (reference sequence). The CDR3 is 15 residues long. CDR3 nucleotides: TGCAGTGCTTCCCGACTAGCGGGAGGTCTTAATGAGCAGTTCTTC. It encodes CSASRLAGGLNEQFF.

As regards this clonotype: A much larger clone lies a single base off, so this may be a read error. This chain joins TRBV11-2 and TRBJ2-7, with 10 bases that match TRBD2. Germline-derived CDR1 and CDR2 are SGHAT and FQNNGV. The CDR3 totals 14 residues. The CDR3 is CVSSPPGSGRIQYF. The DNA for the CDR3 is TGTGTCAGCAGCCCGCCGGGTAGCGGGAGGATTCAGTACTTC.

This clonotype was counted ten times or more. This chain joins TRBV6-1 and TRBJ2-7; 7 bases match TRBD2. The CDR3 runs 13 residues. CDR1 is MNHNS, CDR2 SASEGT, per germline. Losses at the gene ends were 5 bases for V and 2 bases for J; bases not matched to a gene: 3. As DNA, the CDR3 is TGTGCCAGCAGTCGAGCGGGGCCCTACGAGCAGTACTTC. It encodes CASSRAGPYEQYF.

As concerns this clonotype: A much larger clone sits a single nucleotide away, making a read error possible. The rearrangement uses TRBV9 and TRBJ1-3; 8 nucleotides match TRBD1. The germline V gene has CDR1 SGDLS and CDR2 YYNGEE. CDR3 length equals 17 residues. The DNA of the CDR3 is TGTGCCAGCAGCGTAACGTCTGGACAGGGAACCGGAACCACCATATATTTT. This gives the protein CASSVTSGQGTGTTIYF. The whole variable domain, filled in from reference TRBV9 and TRBJ1-3, reads DSGVTQTPKHLITATGQRVTLRCSPRSGDLSVYWYQQSLDQGLQFLIQYYNGEERAKGNILERFSAQQFPDLHSELNLSSLELGDSALYFCASSVTSGQGTGTTIYFGEGSWLTVV.

V is TRBV30 and J is TRBJ2-7; the match to TRBD1 covers 9 bases. The CDR3 covers 15 residues. In germline, CDR1 is GTSNPN, CDR2 SVGIG (reference sequence). V lost 2 bases and J lost 4; bases outside the gene matches: 9. CDR3 region: CAWSNRGRLPYEQYF. The CDR3 region has the DNA TGTGCCTGGAGTAACAGGGGGCGCTTACCGTACGAGCAGTACTTC.

Concerning this clonotype itself: A read error may explain this, as a much larger clone is one base away. The chain carries TRBV5-5 and TRBJ2-1; the D gene is possibly TRBD1 (6 bases). CDR3 length: 14 residues. Germline assignment: CDR1 SGHKS and CDR2 YYEKEE (reference sequence). In nucleotides, the CDR3 is TGTGCCAGCAGCTTCGGGACACCCTACAATGACCAGTTCTTC. It specifies CASSFGTPYNDQFF.

About this clonotype: This may arise from a read error, as a much more abundant clone is one base away. The chain is built from TRBV5-6 and TRBJ1-2; D remains ambiguous. In germline, CDR1 is SGHDT, CDR2 YYEEEE. The CDR3 loop spans 14 amino acids. V was pared by 2 bases and J by 4 bases, with 12 bases between. The CDR3 region is CASSFTSASYGYTF. DNA for the CDR3: TGTGCCAGCAGCTTTACCTCAGCTAGCTATGGCTACACCTTC.

The table lists this clonotype with many counts. V gene TRBV3-1 combines with J gene TRBJ1-6; D is perhaps TRBD1 (6 bases). The CDR3 has 15 residues. V was cut by 1 base and J by 5 bases, with 9 bases left in between. The germline gives CDR1 LGHDT, CDR2 YNNKEL (reference sequence). CDR3 residues: CASSQAQGNNSPLHF. CDR3 DNA sequence: TGTGCCAGCAGCCAAGCGCAGGGGAATAATTCACCCCTCCACTTT.

This clonotype appeared a single time. This rearrangement joins TRBV6-5 to TRBJ1-3; 9 nucleotides agree with TRBD1. V lost 6 bases, J lost 8 bases, and 20 bases stayed unmatched. The CDR3 has 18 amino acids. Looked up from germline, CDR1 is MNHEY and CDR2 is SVGAGI. The CDR3 here is CASRPLGTGLNYGYTIYF. The CDR3 region has the DNA TGTGCCAGCAGACCCCTCGGGACAGGGCTTAACTATGGCTACACCATATATTTT.

As for this clonotype: Being one base from a much bigger clone, this may be a read error. It is likely a read error, because the conserved phenylalanine at the end of the CDR3 is missing. The gene calls are TRBV5-6 and TRBJ1-4; D is uncertain. Germline V gene sequence: CDR1 SGHDT, CDR2 YYEEEE. This CDR3 region has 15 residues. With 5 bases removed from V and 4 bases from J, the gap between germline ends came to 15 bases. The CDR3 is CASSYLGDINEKLFS. CDR3 in DNA: TGTGCCAGCAGTTACCTTGGAGACATTAATGAAAAACTGTTTTCT.

On this clonotype: This sequence may be a read error, since a much larger clone differs from it by one base. The gene calls are TRBV9 and TRBJ2-1, with 9 bases lining up with TRBD2. With V trimmed by 4 bases and J by 15 bases, 8 bases remained unmatched. CDR3 length equals 12 residues. Germline V gene sequence: CDR1 SGDLS, CDR2 YYNGEE. This CDR3 is CASSQGAGGRFF. In DNA form, the CDR3 reads TGTGCCAGCAGCCAAGGGGCGGGGGGGCGGTTCTTC.